Below are 6 T cell receptor beta chains sequenced from a single sample in a study of cytomegalovirus exposure and HLA in healthy donors. 13 Jbeta primers and 60 Vbeta primers were used for the PCR. Repertoires were generated with immunoSEQ multiplex PCR, while TCRdb's copy carries only in-frame clones and drops some. The sample holds under 200,000 clones, roughly 84% seen once. The source material was PBMCs. These receptors all come from a young man in good health and CMV-seronegative.

The V and J genes are TRBV7-3 and TRBJ2-7, with no clear D. The V gene's germline CDR1 is SGHTA and CDR2 FQGTGA. CDR3 size: 14 residues. V lost 2 bases to trimming and J lost 4 bases, with 12 bases between them. The CDR3: CASSLLPGSYEQYF. As DNA, the CDR3 is TGTGCCAGCAGCTTATTGCCAGGATCATACGAGCAGTACTTC. Full variable domain (missing parts from reference TRBV7-3 and TRBJ2-7): GAGVSQTPSNKVTEKGKYVELRCDPISGHTALYWYRQSLGQGPEFLIYFQGTGAADDSGLPNDRFFAVRPEGSVSTLKIQRTERGDSAVYLCASSLLPGSYEQYFGPGTRLTVT.

The J gene is TRBJ2-3, the V gene TRBV29-1; D perhaps matches TRBD1 (6 bases). Germline CDR1 SQVTM, CDR2 ANQGSEA. V lost 5 bases and J lost 1, with 13 bases in between. This CDR3 spans 14 amino acids. CDR3 loop: CSVSPDSRTDTQYF. The CDR3 nucleotides are TGCAGCGTTTCCCCGGACAGCCGCACAGATACGCAGTATTTT.

The rearrangement uses TRBV6-5 and TRBJ2-1; TRBD2 matches 9 bases. This CDR3 has 16 amino acids. With 4 bases clipped from V and 3 bases from J, the junction kept 7 bases outside the gene matches. Per germline, CDR1 MNHEY and CDR2 SVGAGI. Here the CDR3 reads CASSLLAGVNYNEQFF. DNA for the CDR3: TGTGCCAGCAGTTTATTAGCGGGAGTTAACTACAATGAGCAGTTCTTC.

CDR3 nucleotides: TGTGCCAGCAGCTCAGCAGGGGGAGACTATGGCTACACCTTC. Translating gives CASSSAGGDYGYTF. The chain is built from TRBV5-4 and TRBJ1-2, with 7 bases identical to TRBD1. V dropped 3 bases and J dropped 3; count of bases not matched to a gene: 5. The CDR3 has 14 residues. From germline, CDR1 is SGHNT and CDR2 YYREEE (reference sequence).

This rearrangement joins TRBV10-3 to TRBJ1-1, with 10 bases aligning to TRBD1. Germline CDR1 reads ENHRY; CDR2 reads SYGVKD. The CDR3 totals 12 residues. V shed 6 bases, J shed 5 bases, and the junction held 0 bases outside the gene matches. CDR3 sequence (DNA): TGTGCCATCAGGGGACAGGGGACTGAAGCTTTCTTT. This encodes CAIRGQGTEAFF.

This clone was observed a single time. The chain carries TRBV29-1 and TRBJ2-7; D possibly corresponds to TRBD2 (6 bases). The CDR3 spans 12 residues. CDR1 and CDR2 from the germline V gene are SQVTM and ANQGSEA. Trimming cost V 7 bases and J 5 bases, with 15 bases left between them. The CDR3 protein is CSARGLSDEQYF. The CDR3 region has the DNA TGCAGCGCCCGGGGGTTATCGGACGAGCAGTACTTC.